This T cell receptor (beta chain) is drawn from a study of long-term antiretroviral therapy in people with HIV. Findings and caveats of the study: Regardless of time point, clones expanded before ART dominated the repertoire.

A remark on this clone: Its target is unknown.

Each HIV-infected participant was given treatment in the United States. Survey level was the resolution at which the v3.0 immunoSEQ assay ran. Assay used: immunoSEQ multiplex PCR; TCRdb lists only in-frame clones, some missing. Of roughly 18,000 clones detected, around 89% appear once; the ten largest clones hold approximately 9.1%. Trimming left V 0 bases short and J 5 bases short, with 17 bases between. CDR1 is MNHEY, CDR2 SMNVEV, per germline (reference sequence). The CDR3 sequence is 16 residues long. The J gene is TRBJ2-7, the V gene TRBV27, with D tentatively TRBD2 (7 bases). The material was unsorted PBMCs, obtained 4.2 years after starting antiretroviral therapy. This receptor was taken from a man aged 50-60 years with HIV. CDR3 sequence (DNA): TGTGCCAGCAGTTTATCGAGGGAGGGACACAGGAACGAGCAGTACTTC. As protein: CASSLSREGHRNEQYF.